The following is a TCR beta chain sequence with its context. The target antigen is unknown. A J-beta primer mix and a sample-barcoded 5' primer were used in a second PCR of about 7 to 12 cycles. Each CDR3 protein is one row after TCRdb ran MiXCR on the 5' RACE reads. The sample lists over 700,000 distinct CDR3 sequences; 20% to 30% were seen once. The sample providers were healthy Caucasian people from Russia, aged about 6 to 100. The V end was cut by 2 bases, the J end by 4 bases, with 7 bases between. Germline assignment: CDR1 SGDLS and CDR2 YYNGEE. The CDR3 is made up of 13 amino acids. The record originates from a study of blood T cells in healthy people across ages. General study results and limits: Roughly linear age-related decline in beta diversity appeared, significant by age 40.

The same data also contributed to another study, on T cells of mothers and their children.

The chain employs TRBV9 and TRBJ2-1, with no clear D. This receptor was obtained from a boy younger than 18 in good health. Source material: blood. DNA of the CDR3: TGTGCCAGCAGCGTTTACGGTTACAATGAGCAGTTCTTC. Protein product: CASSVYGYNEQFF. The whole variable domain, filled in from reference TRBV9 and TRBJ2-1, reads DSGVTQTPKHLITATGQRVTLRCSPRSGDLSVYWYQQSLDQGLQFLIQYYNGEERAKGNILERFSAQQFPDLHSELNLSSLELGDSALYFCASSVYGYNEQFFGPGTRLTVL.